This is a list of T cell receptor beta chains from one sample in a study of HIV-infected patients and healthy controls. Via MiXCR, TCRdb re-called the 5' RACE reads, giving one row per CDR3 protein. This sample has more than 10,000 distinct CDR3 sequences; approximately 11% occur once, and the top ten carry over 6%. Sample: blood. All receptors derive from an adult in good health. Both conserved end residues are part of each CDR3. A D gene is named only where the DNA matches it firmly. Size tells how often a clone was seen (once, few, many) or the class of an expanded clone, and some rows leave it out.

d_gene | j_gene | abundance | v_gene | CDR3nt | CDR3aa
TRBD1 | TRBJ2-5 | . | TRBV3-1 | TGTGCCAGCAGCCAGGGACAGTCGAAAGGGGAGACCCAGTACTTC | CASSQGQSKGETQYF
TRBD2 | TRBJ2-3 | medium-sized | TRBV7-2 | TGTGCCAGCAGCTTGGGAGTAGCGGGAGTTGCGCAGTATTTT | CASSLGVAGVAQYF
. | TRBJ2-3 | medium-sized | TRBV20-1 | TGCAGTGCTAGTTTATGGGCAGTCAGGACAGATACGCAGTATTTT | CSASLWAVRTDTQYF
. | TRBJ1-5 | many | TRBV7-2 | TGTGCCAGCAGCTTTAAAAGAGATCAGCCCCAGCATTTT | CASSFKRDQPQHF
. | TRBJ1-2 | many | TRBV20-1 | TGCAGTGCCAAAGCAGGCGGGGGCGGCTATGGCTACACCTTC | CSAKAGGGGYGYTF
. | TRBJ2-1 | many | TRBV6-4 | TGTGCCAGCAGTGGATTAGGGAGCGGTGAGCAGTTCTTC | CASSGLGSGEQFF
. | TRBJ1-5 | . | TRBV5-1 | TGCGCCAGCAGCTTATCTTCAGGGGCCGGGCAGCCCCAGCATTTT | CASSLSSGAGQPQHF
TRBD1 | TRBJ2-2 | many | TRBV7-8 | TGTGCCAGCAGCTCGCTTCCCCTCAGGGGGCGGGACACCGGGGAGCTGTTTTTT | CASSSLPLRGRDTGELFF
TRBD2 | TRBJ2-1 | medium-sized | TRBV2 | TGTGCCAGCAAGACTAGCGGATCCAATGAGCAGTTCTTC | CASKTSGSNEQFF
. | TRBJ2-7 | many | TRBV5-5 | TGTGCCAGCAGCCGAGACCACGAGCAGTACTTC | CASSRDHEQYF
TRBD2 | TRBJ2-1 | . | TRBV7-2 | TGTGCCAGCAGCTCGCGACTAGCGGGAGACCCCCAGCAGTTCTTC | CASSSRLAGDPQQFF
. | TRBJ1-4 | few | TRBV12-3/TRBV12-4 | TGTGCCAGCAGTTTAAGGGGCATGAGCAAACTGTTTTTT | CASSLRGMSKLFF
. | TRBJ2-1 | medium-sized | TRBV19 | TGTGCCAGTAGTACGGACTACCTATCGAGCTCCTACAATGAGCAGTTCTTC | CASSTDYLSSSYNEQFF
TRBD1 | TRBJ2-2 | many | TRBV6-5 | TGTGCCAGCAGCCGCCAACAGGGGACGAACACCGGGGAGCTGTTTTTT | CASSRQQGTNTGELFF
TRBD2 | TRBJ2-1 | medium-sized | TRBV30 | TGTGCCTGGAGTGTAGCTAGCGGGAGCTACAATGAGCAGTTCTTC | CAWSVASGSYNEQFF
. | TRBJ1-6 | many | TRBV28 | TGTGCCAGCAGTACCCTCATGGGGGATTCACCCCTCCACTTT | CASSTLMGDSPLHF
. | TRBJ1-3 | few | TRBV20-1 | TGCAGTGCTGTACAGGGCGAAGGAAACACCATATATTTT | CSAVQGEGNTIYF
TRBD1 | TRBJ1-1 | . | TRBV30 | TGTGCCTGGGCAACAGGGGTAGGAGACACTGAAGCTTTCTTT | CAWATGVGDTEAFF
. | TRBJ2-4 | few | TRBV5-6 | TGTGCCAGCAGCTTGCCCTCAGGGAAATTCCTAGCCAAAAACATTCAGTACTTC | CASSLPSGKFLAKNIQYF
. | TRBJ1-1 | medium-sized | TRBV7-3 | TGTGCCAGCAGCCCGATGAAGAACACTGAAGCTTTCTTT | CASSPMKNTEAFF
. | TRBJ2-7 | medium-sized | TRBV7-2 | TGTGCCAGCAGCTTAGCAGGTTCCTACGAGCAGTACTTC | CASSLAGSYEQYF
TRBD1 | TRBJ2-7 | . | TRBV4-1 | TGCGCCAGCAGCCAAGTAGGGACAGGGAATTCCTACGAGCAGTACTTC | CASSQVGTGNSYEQYF
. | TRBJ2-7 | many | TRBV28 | TGTGCCAGCACTCTATCATGGGGGGCAGACGAGCAGTACTTC | CASTLSWGADEQYF
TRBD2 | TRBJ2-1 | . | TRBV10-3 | TGTGCCTCCACGGAACCAGCGGGGTCTGGGGAGCAGTTCTTC | CASTEPAGSGEQFF
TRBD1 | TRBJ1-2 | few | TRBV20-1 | TGCAGTGCTTACAGGGGTCAGGGCTACACCTTC | CSAYRGQGYTF
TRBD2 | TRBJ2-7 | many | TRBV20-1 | TGCAGTGCTAGAGATTTCCTAGCGGGAGGGGCTGGCGAGCAGTACTTC | CSARDFLAGGAGEQYF
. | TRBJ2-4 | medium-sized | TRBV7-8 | TGTGCCAGCAGCTTAAACCCAGGGGACAAAAACATTCAGTACTTC | CASSLNPGDKNIQYF
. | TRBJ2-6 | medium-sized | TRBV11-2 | TGTGCCAGCAGCTTATTGTCCCTTGGCTCTGGGGCCAACGTCCTGACTTTC | CASSLLSLGSGANVLTF
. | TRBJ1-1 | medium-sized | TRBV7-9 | TGTGCCAGCAGCCCTCCAGGGACCTTGAACACTGAAGCTTTCTTT | CASSPPGTLNTEAFF
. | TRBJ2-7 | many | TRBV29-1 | TGCAGCGCATCAATAGCGGCCCCCTACGAGCAGTACTTC | CSASIAAPYEQYF
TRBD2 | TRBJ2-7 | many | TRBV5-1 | TGCGCCAGCAGCCCTTCTGGAGGACTAGCGGTCTACGAGCAGTACTTC | CASSPSGGLAVYEQYF
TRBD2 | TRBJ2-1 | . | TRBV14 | TGTGCCAGCAGCCAAGATCAGGGACTAGCGGGACTGGAGCAGTTCTTC | CASSQDQGLAGLEQFF
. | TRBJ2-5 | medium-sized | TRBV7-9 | TGTGCCAGCAGCTCCAACCGACAGGGAGGGCAAGAGACCCAGTACTTC | CASSSNRQGGQETQYF
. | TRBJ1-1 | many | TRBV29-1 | TGCAGCGTTGAAGAAGCGTATGCGGCTTTCTTT | CSVEEAYAAFF
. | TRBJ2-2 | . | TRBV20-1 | TGCAGTGCTAGGGTATTACTCGGGACCGGGGAGCTGTTTTTT | CSARVLLGTGELFF
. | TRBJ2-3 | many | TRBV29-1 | TGCAGCGTTGAAGATAATTACGGCGGGGGCACAGATACGCAGTATTTT | CSVEDNYGGGTDTQYF
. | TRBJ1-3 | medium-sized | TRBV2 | TGTGCCAGCAGGCCGACTGTTACTGGAAACACCATATATTTT | CASRPTVTGNTIYF
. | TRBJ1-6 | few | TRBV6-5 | TGTGCCAGCCACGAAGACAGGCATAATTCACCCCTCCACTTT | CASHEDRHNSPLHF
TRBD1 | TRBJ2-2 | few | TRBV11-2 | TGTGCCAGCAGCTGGACAGGGGTCGGCACCGGGGAGCTGTTTTTT | CASSWTGVGTGELFF
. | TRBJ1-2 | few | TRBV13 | TGTGCCAGCAGCTCCGGCGTGGAGGGAGGTAACTATGGCTACACCTTC | CASSSGVEGGNYGYTF
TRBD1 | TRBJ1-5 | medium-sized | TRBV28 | TGTGCCAGCAGTTTTGGGACAGCTAATCAGCCCCAGCATTTT | CASSFGTANQPQHF
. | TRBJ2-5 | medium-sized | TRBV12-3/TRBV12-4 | TGTGCCAGCAGTTGGGCGGGGCAAGAGACCCAGTACTTC | CASSWAGQETQYF